This is a list of T cell receptor beta chains from one sample in a study of cytomegalovirus exposure and HLA in healthy donors. Clones were read by immunoSEQ multiplex PCR, and TCRdb kept only the in-frame ones, dropping some. The top ten clones hold around 16% of a sample with 52,000 or so clones, roughly nine tenths of them seen once. The sequencing input was PBMCs. These TCRs come from a woman between 18 and 30 years old in good health and CMV-seronegative. CDR3s include the opening cysteine and the closing phenylalanine or tryptophan. The order of the fields is CDR3 protein, J gene, clone size, CDR3 length, V gene. Size tells how often a clone was seen (once, few, many) or the class of an expanded clone, and some rows leave it out.

CDR3aa: CAISSVPNTEAFF
j_gene: TRBJ1-1
abundance: -
len: 13
v_gene: TRBV10-3

CDR3aa: CASSGDYRGRNTEAFF
j_gene: TRBJ1-1
abundance: -
len: 16
v_gene: TRBV2

CDR3aa: CASSFSGENYGYTF
j_gene: TRBJ1-2
abundance: -
len: 14
v_gene: TRBV10-2

CDR3aa: CASSQEGLYGVYEQYF
j_gene: TRBJ2-7
abundance: -
len: 16
v_gene: TRBV4-1

CDR3aa: CARSPSPRQRGDNEQFF
j_gene: TRBJ2-1
abundance: -
len: 17
v_gene: TRBV7-5

CDR3aa: CASSLETSGRAGEQFF
j_gene: TRBJ2-1
abundance: -
len: 16
v_gene: TRBV11-2

CDR3aa: CASSQDLGGTGVTDTQYF
j_gene: TRBJ2-3
abundance: -
len: 18
v_gene: TRBV4-1

CDR3aa: CASSLFGQAYFPQHF
j_gene: TRBJ1-5
abundance: once
len: 15
v_gene: TRBV5-6

CDR3aa: CASSLGLSDTQYF
j_gene: TRBJ2-3
abundance: -
len: 13
v_gene: TRBV7-6

CDR3aa: CAIGLAGHEQFF
j_gene: TRBJ2-1
abundance: once
len: 12
v_gene: TRBV19

CDR3aa: CASSSRGSTEAFF
j_gene: TRBJ1-1
abundance: -
len: 13
v_gene: TRBV11-1

CDR3aa: CASSLIWGLNTEAFF
j_gene: TRBJ1-1
abundance: -
len: 15
v_gene: TRBV5-1

CDR3aa: CATSSSGGIFEQYF
j_gene: TRBJ2-7
abundance: -
len: 14
v_gene: TRBV15

CDR3aa: CASSARAGGYEQYF
j_gene: TRBJ2-7
abundance: -
len: 14
v_gene: TRBV27

CDR3aa: CASSPAYNEQFF
j_gene: TRBJ2-1
abundance: -
len: 12
v_gene: TRBV7-9

CDR3aa: CASSPPGLAGVGEQYF
j_gene: TRBJ2-7
abundance: -
len: 16
v_gene: TRBV7-9

CDR3aa: CASSSGQGGAPDTQYF
j_gene: TRBJ2-3
abundance: -
len: 16
v_gene: TRBV27

CDR3aa: CASSFGQGPDEQFF
j_gene: TRBJ2-1
abundance: -
len: 14
v_gene: TRBV4-2

CDR3aa: CASSLRLAEGYEQYF
j_gene: TRBJ2-7
abundance: -
len: 15
v_gene: TRBV7-9

CDR3aa: CASSSWGSTSYNEQFF
j_gene: TRBJ2-1
abundance: -
len: 16
v_gene: TRBV28

CDR3aa: CSVPSGRRYEQFF
j_gene: TRBJ2-1
abundance: -
len: 13
v_gene: TRBV29-1

CDR3aa: CASSQDLQGAQGYTF
j_gene: TRBJ1-2
abundance: -
len: 15
v_gene: TRBV4-2

CDR3aa: CASSEIDYEQYF
j_gene: TRBJ2-7
abundance: -
len: 12
v_gene: TRBV2

CDR3aa: CATSRGTQRTEAFF
j_gene: TRBJ1-1
abundance: -
len: 14
v_gene: TRBV15

CDR3aa: CASGSRGSLEQYF
j_gene: TRBJ2-7
abundance: -
len: 13
v_gene: TRBV27

CDR3aa: CAWSALREGGELFF
j_gene: TRBJ2-2
abundance: -
len: 14
v_gene: TRBV30

CDR3aa: CASSVTATPEAFF
j_gene: TRBJ1-1
abundance: -
len: 13
v_gene: TRBV9

CDR3aa: CAWSVNAASNQPQHF
j_gene: TRBJ1-5
abundance: -
len: 15
v_gene: TRBV30

CDR3aa: CAWSSGQPSEQYF
j_gene: TRBJ2-7
abundance: -
len: 13
v_gene: TRBV30

CDR3aa: CAIHTSYNEQFF
j_gene: TRBJ2-1
abundance: -
len: 12
v_gene: TRBV11-2

CDR3aa: CASSARPGVTDTQYF
j_gene: TRBJ2-3
abundance: once
len: 15
v_gene: TRBV6-1

CDR3aa: CASSPAPTERANYGYTF
j_gene: TRBJ1-2
abundance: few
len: 17
v_gene: TRBV7-3

CDR3aa: CASTGGRGYGYTF
j_gene: TRBJ1-2
abundance: -
len: 13
v_gene: TRBV2

CDR3aa: CAISESEHPGLATYEQYF
j_gene: TRBJ2-7
abundance: -
len: 18
v_gene: TRBV10-3

CDR3aa: CASSPQYLGEQYF
j_gene: TRBJ2-7
abundance: -
len: 13
v_gene: TRBV4-2

CDR3aa: CASSRDRGSYEQYF
j_gene: TRBJ2-7
abundance: -
len: 14
v_gene: TRBV18

CDR3aa: CASSPAGVGNEQFF
j_gene: TRBJ2-1
abundance: -
len: 14
v_gene: TRBV28

CDR3aa: CASSISPYEQYF
j_gene: TRBJ2-7
abundance: few
len: 12
v_gene: TRBV18

CDR3aa: CASSAEEGHGYTF
j_gene: TRBJ1-2
abundance: -
len: 13
v_gene: TRBV6-1

CDR3aa: CASSVSATSTDTQYF
j_gene: TRBJ2-3
abundance: -
len: 15
v_gene: TRBV9

CDR3aa: CASSTETYEQYF
j_gene: TRBJ2-7
abundance: -
len: 12
v_gene: TRBV2

CDR3aa: CASSWAGAWQPQHF
j_gene: TRBJ1-5
abundance: -
len: 14
v_gene: TRBV19

CDR3aa: CASSLVGQNYGYTF
j_gene: TRBJ1-2
abundance: -
len: 14
v_gene: TRBV7-9

CDR3aa: CASSIIAGESSYEQYF
j_gene: TRBJ2-7
abundance: once
len: 16
v_gene: TRBV19

CDR3aa: CASSLGAYGYTF
j_gene: TRBJ1-2
abundance: once
len: 12
v_gene: TRBV7-9

CDR3aa: CASSVGQGSEKLFF
j_gene: TRBJ1-4
abundance: -
len: 14
v_gene: TRBV7-2

CDR3aa: CASSIRQGQETQYF
j_gene: TRBJ2-5
abundance: once
len: 14
v_gene: TRBV27

CDR3aa: CASRQGVDEKLFF
j_gene: TRBJ1-4
abundance: once
len: 13
v_gene: TRBV6-5